The 21 T cell receptor beta chains below were found in one sample sequenced in a study of blood T cell repertoires in COVID-19. Assay: immunoSEQ multiplex PCR; the TCRdb copy retains only in-frame clones and omits some. The sample has 200,000 to 250,000 clones, more than 75% seen once. Input material: PBMCs or T cells enriched from blood (not recorded which). All receptors derive from a man aged 25 to 40 in a cohort exposed to, infected with or recovered from COVID-19 (not recorded which).

The chain combines TRBV5-1 with TRBJ2-7; 11 nucleotides align to TRBD1. CDR1 is SGHRS, CDR2 YFSETQ, per germline. There are 16 residues in the CDR3. After removal of 4 bases from V and 3 bases from J, the junction contained 9 bases not matched to a gene. The CDR3 loop reads CASSLQAGTGGYEQYF. CDR3 bases: TGCGCCAGCAGCCTACAAGCCGGGACAGGGGGCTACGAGCAGTACTTC.

The CDR3 DNA reads TGTGCCAGCACCCGACAGGGGGAAAACATTCAGTACTTC. The encoded protein is CASTRQGENIQYF. The chain recombines TRBV7-9 with TRBJ2-4, with 9 bases that match TRBD1. Germline V gives CDR1 SEHNR, CDR2 FQNEAQ (reference sequence). The CDR3 is 13 residues long. Germline trimming cut 7 bases from V and 5 bases from J; bases unmatched to any gene: 3.

This clone turned up a few times. V is TRBV5-1 and J is TRBJ1-1; TRBD1 aligns across 7 bases. The junction had 5 bases not matched to a gene; V was cut back by 3 bases and J by 0 bases. CDR1 is SGHRS, CDR2 YFSETQ, per germline. The CDR3 loop spans 15 amino acids. The CDR3 is CASSYQGQLNTEAFF. The CDR3 nucleotides read TGCGCCAGCAGCTACCAGGGACAGTTGAACACTGAAGCTTTCTTT.

This clone has just one count. The genes are TRBV5-1 and TRBJ1-2, with TRBD1 matching over 8 bases. Germline CDR1 and CDR2: SGHRS and YFSETQ. Trimming cost V 4 bases and J 7 bases; bases outside gene matches: 9. This CDR3 spans 14 amino acids. CDR3 protein: CASSPDRVVAGYTF. In nucleotides, the CDR3 is TGCGCCAGCAGCCCGGACAGGGTGGTCGCTGGCTACACCTTC.

This chain joins TRBV25-1 and TRBJ2-5, with D possibly being TRBD2 (6 bases). Trimming left V 4 bases short and J 10 bases short, with 16 bases between. Germline values: CDR1 MGHDK, CDR2 SYGVNS. The CDR3 spans 13 residues. Here the CDR3 DNA reads TGTGCCAGCAGTGTGGGACTGACAGTCGTCCAGTACTTC. The encoded protein is CASSVGLTVVQYF.

The J gene is TRBJ1-6, the V gene TRBV6-1; 7 nucleotides line up with TRBD1. V lost 3 bases to trimming and J lost 9 bases; unmatched junction nucleotides: 5. Germline CDR1 MNHNS, CDR2 SASEGT. The CDR3 contains 14 residues. CDR3 DNA: TGTGCCAGCAGTGAGACAGGGAATGGTTCACCCCTCCACTTT. This codes for CASSETGNGSPLHF.

This chain links TRBV9 with TRBJ2-3; no definite D call. With 0 bases removed from V and 4 bases from J, the gap between germline ends came to 12 bases. Germline V CDR1 and CDR2: SGDLS, YYNGEE. This CDR3 is built from 15 residues. The CDR3 is CASSVGVSVADTQYF. The CDR3 DNA follows: TGTGCCAGCAGCGTAGGAGTCTCTGTGGCAGATACGCAGTATTTT.

This clone was counted once. The chain links TRBV5-1 to TRBJ2-7, with 7 bases identical to TRBD1. CDR3 length equals 13 residues. CDR1 is SGHRS and CDR2 is YFSETQ in the germline V gene. With V trimmed by 5 bases and J by 0 bases, 2 bases remained unmatched. This chain's CDR3 is CASRGQTSYEQYF. CDR3 DNA sequence: TGCGCCAGCAGGGGACAGACCTCCTACGAGCAGTACTTC.

The chain combines TRBV7-2 with TRBJ2-3; no definite D call. Trimming left V 1 base short and J 1 base short, with 6 bases between. Germline lookup yields CDR1 SGHTA and CDR2 FQGNSA. CDR3 length: 14 amino acids. CDR3 coding DNA: TGTGCCAGCAGCTTAGAACTACGCACAGATACGCAGTATTTT. This codes for CASSLELRTDTQYF.

The chain has TRBV9 and TRBJ2-2, with a tentative D call TRBD2 (5 bases). This CDR3 is 13 amino acids long. The V and J ends lost 1 base and 4 bases respectively, with 5 bases between them. In germline, CDR1 is SGDLS, CDR2 YYNGEE. The DNA for the CDR3 is TGTGCCAGCAGCGTAACTAGCACCGGGGAGCTGTTTTTT. Translating it yields CASSVTSTGELFF.

The chain employs TRBV15 and TRBJ1-1, with D possibly matching TRBD1 (5 bases). The V end was cut by 3 bases, the J end by 2 bases, with 13 bases between. CDR1 LNHNV and CDR2 YYDKDF come from the germline V gene (reference sequence). The CDR3 length is 15 residues. CDR3 sequence (DNA): TGTGCCACCAGCAGTTCCGCGGGGGGAAACACTGAAGCTTTCTTT. Its translation: CATSSSAGGNTEAFF.

The rearrangement links TRBV7-2 to TRBJ2-1; TRBD2 is a possible D gene (6 bases). Trimming shortened V by 3 bases and J by 3 bases, and 6 bases separated the two germline ends. Per germline, CDR1 SGHTA and CDR2 FQGNSA. The CDR3 has 13 amino acids. In DNA form, the CDR3 reads TGTGCCAGCAGCTTGACTAGCTACAATGAGCAGTTCTTC. Residues: CASSLTSYNEQFF. The full variable domain, in which reference TRBV7-2 and TRBJ2-1 provide the parts outside the CDR3, is GAGVSQSPSNKVTEKGKDVELRCDPISGHTALYWYRQSLGQGLEFLIYFQGNSAPDKSGLPSDRFSAERTGGSVSTLTIQRTQQEDSAVYLCASSLTSYNEQFFGPGTRLTVL.

J is TRBJ2-7 and V is TRBV7-6; 9 nucleotides line up with TRBD2. Germline CDR1 and CDR2: SGHVS and FNYEAQ. V lost 0 bases to trimming and J lost 2 bases; unmatched junction nucleotides: 2. The CDR3 length is 15 residues. In DNA form, the CDR3 reads TGTGCCAGCAGCTTAGCTGCGGGAGGGCCCTACGAGCAGTACTTC. The encoded protein is CASSLAAGGPYEQYF.

This sequence joins TRBV7-3 and TRBJ2-1; D possibly corresponds to TRBD2 (7 bases). This CDR3 region has 16 residues. V lost 3 bases and J lost 6, with 18 bases in between. CDR1 is SGHTA and CDR2 is FQGTGA in the germline V gene. The CDR3 DNA follows: TGTGCCAGCAGCTTCCCGGGGGCGGGAGTAGGCAATGAGCAGTTCTTC. Protein product: CASSFPGAGVGNEQFF.

This chain joins TRBV19 and TRBJ2-7, with TRBD1 identical over 9 bases. Germline assignment: CDR1 LNHDA and CDR2 SQIVND (reference sequence). V was pared by 3 bases and J by 1 base, with 7 bases of the junction left unmatched. This CDR3 is built from 16 residues. The CDR3 DNA follows: TGTGCCAGTAGTATGGACTCGGGACAGGGTTCCTACGAGCAGTACTTC. This translates into CASSMDSGQGSYEQYF. The entire variable domain, with the rest obtained from reference TRBV19 and TRBJ2-7, is as follows: DGGITQSPKYLFRKEGQNVTLSCEQNLNHDAMYWYRQDPGQGLRLIYYSQIVNDFQKGDIAEGYSVSREKKESFPLTVTSAQKNPTAFYLCASSMDSGQGSYEQYFGPGTRLTVT.

The chain recombines TRBV6-2 or TRBV6-3 with TRBJ2-5; 7 bases map to TRBD1. V was clipped by 4 bases and J by 1 base; unmatched bases: 18. Germline assignment: CDR1 MNHEY and CDR2 SVGEGT. There are 19 residues in the CDR3. This chain's CDR3 is CASSSQLMTGTPTQETQYF. DNA of the CDR3: TGTGCCAGCAGTTCCCAACTCATGACAGGGACCCCTACCCAAGAGACCCAGTACTTC.

A few counts support this clone. The rearrangement links TRBV4-1 to TRBJ2-1, with D possibly being TRBD1 (5 bases). CDR3 length: 12 residues. Trimming removed 1 base from V and 15 bases from J, with 13 bases in between. CDR1 MGHRA and CDR2 YSYEKL come from the germline V gene. CDR3 amino acids: CASSQGWSGPFF. CDR3 in DNA: TGCGCCAGCAGCCAAGGTTGGTCAGGGCCGTTCTTC.

This clone was seen a single time. The chain has TRBV5-5 and TRBJ2-7; TRBD1 aligns across 9 bases. This CDR3 has 15 amino acids. The germline V gene encodes CDR1 SGHKS and CDR2 YYEKEE (reference sequence). V shed 0 bases and J 4 bases; nucleotides not matched to a gene: 5. The chain's CDR3 is CASSLDRTGAYEQYF. In DNA, the CDR3 is TGTGCCAGCAGCTTGGACAGGACAGGGGCTTACGAGCAGTACTTC. The full variable domain, in which reference TRBV5-5 and TRBJ2-7 provide the parts outside the CDR3, is DAGVTQSPTHLIKTRGQQVTLRCSPISGHKSVSWYQQVLGQGPQFIFQYYEKEERGRGNFPDRFSARQFPNYSSELNVNALLLGDSALYLCASSLDRTGAYEQYFGPGTRLTVT.

This clone occurred a few times. The chain has TRBV4-3 and TRBJ2-5; D is perhaps TRBD2 (5 bases). Germline-derived CDR1 and CDR2 are LGHNA and YSLEER. Trimming took 2 bases from V and 4 from J, leaving 11 bases between them. This CDR3 is 14 amino acids long. CDR3 DNA: TGCGCCAGCAGCCAATATCGGCTAGCAGAGACCCAGTACTTC. It translates to CASSQYRLAETQYF.

V usage is TRBV6-6 and J usage is TRBJ1-5, with 7 bases matching TRBD1. The CDR3 extends over 16 amino acids. The germline gives CDR1 MNHNY, CDR2 SVGAGI (reference sequence). V trimming: 5 bases; J trimming: 4 bases; junction bases outside the gene matches: 11. The CDR3 nucleotides are TGTGCCAGCAGTCGAGAGACAGGGTCTGGGAATCAGCCCCAGCATTTT. Residues: CASSRETGSGNQPQHF.

This rearrangement joins TRBV5-5 to TRBJ2-3; 12 bases map to TRBD2. Germline V lookup: CDR1 SGHKS, CDR2 YYEKEE (reference sequence). The J segment lost 0 bases and the V segment lost 2 bases, leaving 4 bases of the junction unmatched. The CDR3 loop spans 17 amino acids. This CDR3 is CASSFSGTSGSTDTQYF. The CDR3, as DNA: TGTGCCAGCAGCTTCTCCGGGACTAGCGGGAGCACAGATACGCAGTATTTT.